This TCR delta chain was sequenced during a study of DNA immune sequencing with unique molecular identifiers (TCRdb year 2020). Some background on the complete study: Immunomagnetic cell separation was used to enrich gammadelta T cells from buffy coats, and the genomic DNA of the enriched gammadelta T cells was then sequenced. Fluorescence-activated cell sorting was used to enrich gammadelta T cells from the PBMC of nine to ten healthy people. An ultrasensitive DNA-based TRD repertoire sequencing method using PCR-introduced unique molecular identifiers was developed and validated in the study. All donors were healthy individuals, and approximately 11 of the donors were profiled using sorted gammadelta T cells from peripheral blood. Validation of the sequencing method was done both on synthetic reference molecules and on blood samples taken from healthy individuals. To compare enriched and non-enriched samples, approximately 93 ng of enriched gammadelta T-cell DNA and 1 ug of non-enriched PBMC DNA were sequenced.

Overall study outcomes, separate from this receptor: TRDV2 paired with TRDJ1 was the most common TRD rearrangement among clonotypes in healthy donors. Variation in TRD repertoire diversity was observed between healthy donors, with several donors found to be highly oligoclonal, in that the top 5 clonotypes exceeded half of productive molecules. The primer-based approach cannot detect novel TRD sequences that are not targeted by the primers.

The library relied on multiplex PCR. A 32-plex assay with primers for all 8 TRDV and 4 TRDJ genes covering the CDR3 was used to amplify genomic DNA. A 12-nucleotide UMI was added during around 3 barcoding PCR cycles, followed by a second PCR with Illumina adapter primers. AMPure XP beads were used to purify the libraries, whose quality was checked on a Fragment Analyzer using the HS NGS Fragment kit. Sequencing was run on an Illumina MiniSeq mid-output kit with around 22% PhiX and 150 cycles of paired-end reads. As for the authors' bioinformatics: MIGEC version 1.2.9 was used to process the reads, grouping the reads by UMI and building error-corrected consensus sequences. Post-processing used modified VDJtools version 1.2.1 scripts and the tcR R package. With CATT, TCRdb called clones again from the public reads; duplicate DNA rows were later joined. The V and J calls here are based on TCRdb, not the publication. The table for this sample lists about 550 delta-chain clones; about 12% of them were counted only once. Jointly, the top ten make up approximately 60% of the sample.

CDR3 length: 14 amino acids, cysteine to phenylalanine. Just the 42-base CDR3 DNA is kept, in frame starting at base 1. The germline V gene specifies GEAIGNYY as CDR1 and EKD as CDR2. As to this clone: This clone's antigen is unknown. This may arise from a read error, as a much more abundant clone is one base away.

Sample: gamma-delta T cells enriched from blood buffy coat, or unenriched PBMCs (not recorded which). The TCR comes from a human donor in good health. Recombination joined TRDV2 with TRDJ1, with TRDD3 perhaps the D gene, on 5 matching bases. The J call is uncertain, as TRDJ2 better fits the DNA end. This receptor carries the CDR3 CACDTLGVTDKLFF. The nucleotide sequence is TGTGCCTGTGACACCCTGGGTGTCACCGATAAACTCTTCTTT.